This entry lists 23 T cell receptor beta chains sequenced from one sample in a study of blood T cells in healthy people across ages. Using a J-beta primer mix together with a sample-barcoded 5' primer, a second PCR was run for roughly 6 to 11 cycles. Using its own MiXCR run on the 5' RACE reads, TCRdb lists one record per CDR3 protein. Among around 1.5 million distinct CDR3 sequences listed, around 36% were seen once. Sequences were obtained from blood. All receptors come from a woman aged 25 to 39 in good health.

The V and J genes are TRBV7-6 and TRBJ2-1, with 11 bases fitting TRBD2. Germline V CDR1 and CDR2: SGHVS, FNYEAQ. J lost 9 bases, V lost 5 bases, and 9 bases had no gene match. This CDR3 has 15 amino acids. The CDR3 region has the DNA TGTGCCAGCAGCCAGATAGCGGGAGGGCGGGGTGAGCAGTTCTTC. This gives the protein CASSQIAGGRGEQFF.

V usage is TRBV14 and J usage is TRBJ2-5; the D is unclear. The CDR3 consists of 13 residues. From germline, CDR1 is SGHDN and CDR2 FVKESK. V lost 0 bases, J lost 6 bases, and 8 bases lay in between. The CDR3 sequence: CASSQEPQKTQYF. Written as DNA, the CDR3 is TGTGCCAGCAGCCAAGAACCTCAGAAGACCCAGTACTTC.

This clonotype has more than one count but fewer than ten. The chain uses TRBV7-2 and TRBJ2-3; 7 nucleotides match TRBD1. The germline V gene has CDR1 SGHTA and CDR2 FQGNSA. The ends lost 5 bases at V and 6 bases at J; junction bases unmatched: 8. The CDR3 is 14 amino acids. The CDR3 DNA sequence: TGTGCCAGCAGCCGGACAGGCGTAGGGGATACGCAGTATTTT. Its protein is CASSRTGVGDTQYF.

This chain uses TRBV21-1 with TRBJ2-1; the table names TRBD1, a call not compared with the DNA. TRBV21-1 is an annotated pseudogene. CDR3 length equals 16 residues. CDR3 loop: CASSRDEKGLHNEQFF. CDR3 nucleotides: TGTGCCAGCAGCAGGGACGAAAAGGGTCTACACAATGAGCAGTTCTTC.

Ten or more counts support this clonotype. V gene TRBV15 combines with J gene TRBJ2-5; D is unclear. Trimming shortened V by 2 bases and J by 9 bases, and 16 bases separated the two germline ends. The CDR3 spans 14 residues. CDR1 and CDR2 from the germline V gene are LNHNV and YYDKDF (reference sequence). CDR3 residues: CATSRSRATMAQYF. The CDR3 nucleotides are TGTGCCACCAGCAGAAGTAGGGCCACGATGGCCCAGTACTTC.

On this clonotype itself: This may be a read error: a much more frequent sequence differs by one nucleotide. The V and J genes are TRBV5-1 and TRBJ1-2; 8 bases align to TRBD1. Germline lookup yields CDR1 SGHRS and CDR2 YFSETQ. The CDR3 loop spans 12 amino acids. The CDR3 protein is CASSGTGGGCTF. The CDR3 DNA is TGCGCCAGCAGTGGGACAGGTGGAGGCTGCACCTTC. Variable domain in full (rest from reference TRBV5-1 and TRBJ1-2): KAGVTQTPRYLIKTRGQQVTLSCSPISGHRSVSWYQQTPGQGLQFLFEYFSETQRNKGNFPGRFSGRQFSNSRSEMNVSTLELGDSALYLCASSGTGGGCTFGSGTRLTVV.

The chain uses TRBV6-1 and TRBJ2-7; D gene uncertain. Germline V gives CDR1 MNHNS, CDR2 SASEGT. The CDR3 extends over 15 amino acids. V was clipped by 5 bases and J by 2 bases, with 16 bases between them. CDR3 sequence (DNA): TGTGCCAGCAGTCAAGAGGACGGAGATCCCTACGAGCAGTACTTC. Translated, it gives CASSQEDGDPYEQYF.

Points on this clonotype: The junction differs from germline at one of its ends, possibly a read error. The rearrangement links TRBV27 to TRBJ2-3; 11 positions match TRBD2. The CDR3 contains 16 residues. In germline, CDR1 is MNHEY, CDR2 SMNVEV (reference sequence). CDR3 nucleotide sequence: TGTGCCAGCAGTAATCGACTAGCGGGGATCACAGGTACGCAGTATTTT. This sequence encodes CASSNRLAGITGTQYF.

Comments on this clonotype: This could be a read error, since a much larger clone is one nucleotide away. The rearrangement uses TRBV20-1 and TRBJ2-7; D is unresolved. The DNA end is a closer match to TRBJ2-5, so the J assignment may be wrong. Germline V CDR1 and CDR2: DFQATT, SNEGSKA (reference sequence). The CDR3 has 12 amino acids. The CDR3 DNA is TGCAGTGCTTCTCAGCTAAGAGAGACCCAGTACTTC. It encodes CSASQLRETQYF.

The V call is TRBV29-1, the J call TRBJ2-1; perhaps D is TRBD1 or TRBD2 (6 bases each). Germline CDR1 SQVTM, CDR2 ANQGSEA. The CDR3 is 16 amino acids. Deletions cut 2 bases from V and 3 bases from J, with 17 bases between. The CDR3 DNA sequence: TGCAGCGTTGAACCCCGGGGGCAGGGGAACTACAATGAGCAGTTCTTC. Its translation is CSVEPRGQGNYNEQFF.

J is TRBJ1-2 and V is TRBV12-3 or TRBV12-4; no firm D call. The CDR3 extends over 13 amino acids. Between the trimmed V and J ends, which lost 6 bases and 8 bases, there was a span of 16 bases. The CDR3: CASRFIFRRGYTF. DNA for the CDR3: TGTGCCAGCAGGTTTATTTTTAGGCGCGGCTACACCTTC.

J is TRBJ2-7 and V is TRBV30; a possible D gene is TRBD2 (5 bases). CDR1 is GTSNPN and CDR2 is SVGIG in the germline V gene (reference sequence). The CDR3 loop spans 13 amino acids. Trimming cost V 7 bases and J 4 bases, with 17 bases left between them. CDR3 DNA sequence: TGTGCCTCTGAACGGGATAAAGGTTACGAGCAGTACTTC. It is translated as CASERDKGYEQYF.

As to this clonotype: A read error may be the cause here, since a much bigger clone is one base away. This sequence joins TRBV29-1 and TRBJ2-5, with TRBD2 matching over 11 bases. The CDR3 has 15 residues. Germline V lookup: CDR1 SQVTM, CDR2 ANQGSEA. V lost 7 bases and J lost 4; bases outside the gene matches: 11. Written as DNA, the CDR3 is TGCAGCGCAACTAGCGGGAGTAGCCAAGGAGAGACCCAGTACTTC. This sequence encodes CSATSGSSQGETQYF.

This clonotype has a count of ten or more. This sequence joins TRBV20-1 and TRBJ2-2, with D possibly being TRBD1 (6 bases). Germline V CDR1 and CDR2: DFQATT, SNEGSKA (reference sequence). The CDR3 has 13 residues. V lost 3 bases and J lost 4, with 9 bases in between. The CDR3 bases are TGCAGTGCTAGGGACAGCCTCACCGGGGAGCTGTTTTTT. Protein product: CSARDSLTGELFF.

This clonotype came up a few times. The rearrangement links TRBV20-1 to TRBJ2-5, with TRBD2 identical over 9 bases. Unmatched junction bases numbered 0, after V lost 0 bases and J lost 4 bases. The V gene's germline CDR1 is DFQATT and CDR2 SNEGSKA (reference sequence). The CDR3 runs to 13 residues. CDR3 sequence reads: CSAREAGGETQYF. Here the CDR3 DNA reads TGCAGTGCTAGAGAAGCGGGAGGAGAGACCCAGTACTTC.

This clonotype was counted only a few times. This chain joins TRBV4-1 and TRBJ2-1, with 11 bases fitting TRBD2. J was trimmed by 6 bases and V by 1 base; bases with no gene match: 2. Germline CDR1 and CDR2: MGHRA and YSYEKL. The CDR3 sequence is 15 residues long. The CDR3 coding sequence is TGCGCCAGCAGCCAAGTTAGCGGGAGGGCCAATGAGCAGTTCTTC. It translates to CASSQVSGRANEQFF.

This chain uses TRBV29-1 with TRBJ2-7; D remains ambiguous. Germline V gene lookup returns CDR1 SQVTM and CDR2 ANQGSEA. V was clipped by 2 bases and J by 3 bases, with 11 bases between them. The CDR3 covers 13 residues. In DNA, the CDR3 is TGCAGCGTTGAACTTCCCACATTCTACGAGCAGTACTTC. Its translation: CSVELPTFYEQYF.

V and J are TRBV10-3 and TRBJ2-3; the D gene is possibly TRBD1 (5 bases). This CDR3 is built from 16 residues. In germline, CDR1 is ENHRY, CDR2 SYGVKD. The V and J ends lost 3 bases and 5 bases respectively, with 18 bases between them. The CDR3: CAISDIAGPRGDTQYF. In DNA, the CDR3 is TGTGCCATCAGTGACATCGCAGGACCTAGGGGAGATACGCAGTATTTT.

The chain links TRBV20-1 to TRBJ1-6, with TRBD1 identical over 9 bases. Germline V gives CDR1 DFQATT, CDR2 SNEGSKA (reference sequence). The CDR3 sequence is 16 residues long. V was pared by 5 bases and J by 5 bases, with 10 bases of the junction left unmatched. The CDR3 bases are TGCAGTGCTCTTATCCCCCGGGACAGGGATAATTCACCCCTCCACTTT. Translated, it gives CSALIPRDRDNSPLHF.

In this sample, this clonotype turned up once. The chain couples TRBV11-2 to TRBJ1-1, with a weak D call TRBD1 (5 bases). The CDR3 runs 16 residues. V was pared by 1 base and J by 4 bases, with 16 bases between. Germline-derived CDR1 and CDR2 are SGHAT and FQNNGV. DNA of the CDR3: TGTGCCAGCAGCTTAGGGTCAGGGATAGGATCCACTGAAGCTTTCTTT. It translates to CASSLGSGIGSTEAFF.

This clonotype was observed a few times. The CDR3 sequence: CATQGREKGYEQYF. In nucleotides, the CDR3 is TGTGCCACTCAGGGGCGGGAGAAGGGCTACGAGCAGTACTTC. The gene calls are TRBV28 and TRBJ2-7; D is perhaps TRBD2 (7 bases). The CDR3 consists of 14 residues. Trimming left V 10 bases short and J 3 bases short, with 19 bases between. The germline CDR1 and CDR2 sequences are MDHEN and SYDVKM.

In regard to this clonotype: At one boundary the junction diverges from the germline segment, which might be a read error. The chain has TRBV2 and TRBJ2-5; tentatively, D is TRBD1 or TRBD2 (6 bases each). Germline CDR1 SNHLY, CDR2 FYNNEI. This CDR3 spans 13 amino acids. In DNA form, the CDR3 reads TGTGCCAGCAGTGCGGGGACACGGGAGACCAAGTACTTC. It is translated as CASSAGTRETKYF. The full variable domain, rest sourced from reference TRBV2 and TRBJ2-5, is EPEVTQTPSHQVTQMGQEVILRCVPISNHLYFYWYRQILGQKVEFLVSFYNNEISEKSEIFDDQFSVERPDGSNFTLKIRSTKLEDSAMYFCASSAGTRETKYFGPGTRLLVL.

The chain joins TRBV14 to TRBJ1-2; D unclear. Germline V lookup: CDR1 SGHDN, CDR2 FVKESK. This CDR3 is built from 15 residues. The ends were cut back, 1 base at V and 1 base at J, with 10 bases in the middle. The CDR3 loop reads CASSQGGRFNYGYTF. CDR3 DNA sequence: TGTGCCAGCAGCCAAGGCGGGAGATTTAACTATGGCTACACCTTC. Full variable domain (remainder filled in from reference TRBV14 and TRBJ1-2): EAGVTQFPSHSVIEKGQTVTLRCDPISGHDNLYWYRRVMGKEIKFLLHFVKESKQDESGMPNNRFLAERTGGTYSTLKVQPAELEDSGVYFCASSQGGRFNYGYTFGSGTRLTVV.